Reported below is one TCR beta chain. As yet, its antigen is unknown. TCRdb re-called the reads with MiXCR, one entry per CDR3 protein. Of roughly 200,000 distinct CDR3 sequences in the sample, roughly two fifths are singletons; the top ten hold 55% to 60%. This specimen belongs to a study of T cell repertoires in cytomegalovirus infection. Study-wide background: Recently identified HLA-C-restricted CMV epitopes and well-studied HLA-B-restricted CMV epitopes were used by the study. Overall study findings and caveats: Clonotype analysis showed dominance of the ex vivo response by HLA-C-restricted CMV-specific TCR beta clonotypes.

This CDR3 contains 13 residues. From germline, CDR1 is MDHEN and CDR2 SYDVKM. V was pared by 4 bases and J by 4 bases, with 11 bases between. The TCR sequence derives from a human donor in good health (CMV status not recorded). Some clones in this sample may be carry-over from other donors' samples. This chain uses TRBV28 with TRBJ2-7, with D maybe TRBD1 (6 bases). This specimen consisted of CD8+ T cells from cultured PBMCs, obtained from culture after CMV antigen stimulation. CDR3 DNA sequence: TGTGCCAGCAGTTGGAACAGGGAATACGAGCAGTACTTC. Its protein product is CASSWNREYEQYF.